Each of the 5 T cell receptor beta chains below was sequenced from the same sample in a study of blood T cell repertoires in COVID-19. The table came from immunoSEQ multiplex PCR; TCRdb's copy has only in-frame clones and leaves some out. The data hold about 250,000 clones, with roughly 91% observed a single time. The sequenced material came from peripheral blood. These receptors were taken from a man aged 25 to 45 with acute or convalescent COVID-19.

V is TRBV2 and J is TRBJ1-1; no clear D gene. V was cut by 6 bases and J by 0 bases, with 2 bases left in between. Germline values: CDR1 SNHLY, CDR2 FYNNEI. The CDR3 contains 11 residues. The CDR3 is CASSMNTEAFF. The CDR3 region has the DNA TGTGCCAGCAGCATGAACACTGAAGCTTTCTTT.

V gene TRBV27 combines with J gene TRBJ2-5, with a weak D call TRBD2 (6 bases). The CDR3 loop spans 16 amino acids. The germline V gene has CDR1 MNHEY and CDR2 SMNVEV (reference sequence). Trimming stripped 6 bases from V and 5 bases from J, with 22 bases between. CDR3 coding DNA: TGTGCCAGCAGGCGCGGGATCAGCGGTGGCCATGAGACCCAGTACTTC. It translates to CASRRGISGGHETQYF.

The V and J genes are TRBV27 and TRBJ1-3; 9 bases line up with TRBD1. The CDR3 is 14 amino acids. V lost 9 bases and J lost 6; bases outside the gene matches: 9. Looked up from germline, CDR1 is MNHEY and CDR2 is SMNVEV (reference sequence). The CDR3 loop is CARTLGQGENTIYF. The DNA of the CDR3 is TGTGCCAGGACCTTGGGACAGGGTGAAAACACCATATATTTT.

This sequence joins TRBV27 and TRBJ2-1; D is ambiguous. The CDR3 is made up of 14 amino acids. Germline lookup yields CDR1 MNHEY and CDR2 SMNVEV (reference sequence). Trimming took 2 bases from V and 3 from J, leaving 8 bases between them. CDR3 sequence (DNA): TGTGCCAGCAGTTTACGGGTGGGCTACAATGAGCAGTTCTTC. Translating gives CASSLRVGYNEQFF.

The rearrangement uses TRBV7-9 and TRBJ1-1; weak D call: TRBD1 (5 bases). Germline CDR1 and CDR2: SEHNR and FQNEAQ (reference sequence). The V end was cut by 10 bases, the J end by 4 bases, with 13 bases between. The CDR3 runs 12 residues. CDR3 coding DNA: TGTGCCACCCAACCCGGGGGCACTGAAGCTTTCTTT. It specifies CATQPGGTEAFF.